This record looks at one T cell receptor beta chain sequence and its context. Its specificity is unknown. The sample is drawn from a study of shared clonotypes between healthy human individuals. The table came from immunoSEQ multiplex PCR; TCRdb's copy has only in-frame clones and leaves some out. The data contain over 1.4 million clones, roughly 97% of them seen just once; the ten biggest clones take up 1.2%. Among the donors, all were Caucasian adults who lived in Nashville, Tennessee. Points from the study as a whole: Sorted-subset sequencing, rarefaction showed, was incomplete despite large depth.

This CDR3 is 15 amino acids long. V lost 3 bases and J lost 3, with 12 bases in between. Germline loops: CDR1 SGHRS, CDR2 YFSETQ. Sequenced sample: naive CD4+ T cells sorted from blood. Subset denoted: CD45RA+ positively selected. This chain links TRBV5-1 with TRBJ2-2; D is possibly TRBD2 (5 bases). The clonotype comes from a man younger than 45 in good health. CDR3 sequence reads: CASSSRRGDTGELFF. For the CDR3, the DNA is TGCGCCAGCAGCTCACGCCGGGGAGACACCGGGGAGCTGTTTTTT.